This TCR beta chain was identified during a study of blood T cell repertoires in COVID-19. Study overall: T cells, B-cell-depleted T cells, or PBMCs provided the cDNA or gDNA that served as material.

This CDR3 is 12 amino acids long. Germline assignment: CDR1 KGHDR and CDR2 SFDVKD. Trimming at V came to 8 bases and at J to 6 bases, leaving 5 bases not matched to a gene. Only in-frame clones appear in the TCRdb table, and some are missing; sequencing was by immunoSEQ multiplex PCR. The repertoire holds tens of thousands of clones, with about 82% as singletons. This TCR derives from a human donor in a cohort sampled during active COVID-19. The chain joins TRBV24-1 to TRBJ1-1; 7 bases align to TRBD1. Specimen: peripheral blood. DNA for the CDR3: TGTGCCACCAAACAGGGGATCGCTGAAGCTTTCTTT. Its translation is CATKQGIAEAFF.